These 22 T cell receptor beta chains were all obtained from the same sample, sequenced in a study of blood T cell repertoires in COVID-19 (dated by TCRdb to 2018 to 2020). Library preparation employed the immunoSEQ multiplex PCR assay. Held by TCRdb, this immuneACCESS table contains in-frame sequences only and omits some clones. Under half of the omission traces to an unresolved V gene where checked; the cause of the rest is unknown. The table for this sample lists tens of thousands of clones; about 80% of them were counted only once. 11% to 15% of the sample lies in the top ten. The sample was peripheral blood. These receptors all stem from a human donor in a cohort sampled during active COVID-19.

This chain links TRBV19 with TRBJ1-2; 8 nucleotides align to TRBD1. Germline V gives CDR1 LNHDA, CDR2 SQIVND (reference sequence). V shed 3 bases, J shed 8 bases, and the junction held 11 bases outside the gene matches. The length of the CDR3 is 15 residues. The CDR3 here is CASSIRTGTTWGYTF. DNA of the CDR3: TGTGCCAGTAGTATTAGGACAGGGACCACTTGGGGCTACACCTTC. Full variable domain (rest looked up from reference TRBV19 and TRBJ1-2): DGGITQSPKYLFRKEGQNVTLSCEQNLNHDAMYWYRQDPGQGLRLIYYSQIVNDFQKGDIAEGYSVSREKKESFPLTVTSAQKNPTAFYLCASSIRTGTTWGYTFGSGTRLTVV.

The chain couples TRBV5-5 to TRBJ2-3; TRBD1 aligns across 9 bases. The germline V gene encodes CDR1 SGHKS and CDR2 YYEKEE (reference sequence). V lost 3 bases, J lost 2 bases, and 4 bases stayed unmatched. The CDR3 totals 15 residues. The chain's CDR3 is CASSSTGGITDTQYF. Here the CDR3 DNA reads TGTGCCAGCAGCTCCACAGGGGGCATCACAGATACGCAGTATTTT.

The chain joins TRBV10-1 to TRBJ2-2; D remains ambiguous. Trimming pared 7 bases from V and 6 bases from J, leaving 9 bases between. Germline V gives CDR1 WNHNN, CDR2 SYGVQD (reference sequence). The CDR3 is made up of 12 amino acids. CDR3 protein: CASNPVPGELFF. The CDR3 DNA follows: TGCGCCAGCAACCCAGTTCCCGGGGAGCTGTTTTTT.

The rearrangement uses TRBV15 and TRBJ1-4; 8 bases agree with TRBD1. Germline V lookup: CDR1 LNHNV, CDR2 YYDKDF (reference sequence). Trimming took 0 bases from V and 5 from J; bases not matched to a gene: 5. There are 16 residues in the CDR3. The CDR3 DNA follows: TGTGCCACCAGCAGAGATTCTTCAGGGGGCAATGAAAAACTGTTTTTT. Encoded protein: CATSRDSSGGNEKLFF.

This clone was picked up a small number of times. V and J are TRBV7-8 and TRBJ1-1; maybe TRBD1 (6 bases). Germline V lookup: CDR1 SGHVS, CDR2 FQNEAQ. There are 16 residues in the CDR3. V was trimmed by 8 bases and J by 0 bases, leaving 19 bases between them. CDR3 protein: CASCDYTGLMNTEAFF. As DNA, the CDR3 is TGTGCCAGCTGCGACTATACAGGGCTGATGAACACTGAAGCTTTCTTT.

This sequence joins TRBV30 and TRBJ1-2; TRBD1 matches at 8 bases. Germline-derived CDR1 and CDR2 are GTSNPN and SVGIG (reference sequence). The CDR3 spans 14 residues. The trim removed 2 bases at V and 6 bases at J, leaving 8 bases unmatched. CDR3 in amino acids: CAWSSFQGADGYTF. The DNA of the CDR3 is TGTGCCTGGAGTTCATTCCAGGGGGCTGATGGCTACACCTTC.

The genes are TRBV7-2 and TRBJ1-4; 8 bases line up with TRBD1. Per germline, CDR1 SGHTA and CDR2 FQGNSA. The ends lost 0 bases at V and 0 bases at J; junction bases unmatched: 6. The CDR3 contains 18 residues. DNA of the CDR3: TGTGCCAGCAGCTTAGCGCGGCCAGGGGGCGCAACTAATGAAAAACTGTTTTTT. Its protein is CASSLARPGGATNEKLFF.

The chain carries TRBV12-3 or TRBV12-4 and TRBJ2-5; D is unresolved. The CDR3 runs to 11 residues. The V and J ends lost 3 bases and 4 bases respectively, with 3 bases between them. In DNA form, the CDR3 reads TGTGCCAGCAGTTTTAGAGAGACCCAGTACTTC. Protein product: CASSFRETQYF.

In this sample, this clone turned up a few times. The V call is TRBV30, the J call TRBJ1-1; maybe TRBD1 (5 bases). Germline values: CDR1 GTSNPN, CDR2 SVGIG (reference sequence). The V end was cut by 0 bases, the J end by 10 bases, with 15 bases between. The CDR3 totals 13 residues. The CDR3 sequence is CAWSVSRVVGAFF. The CDR3 nucleotides read TGTGCCTGGAGTGTAAGCAGGGTGGTAGGAGCTTTCTTT.

This clone appeared once. This chain joins TRBV27 and TRBJ1-1, with D hard to call. Germline V lookup: CDR1 MNHEY, CDR2 SMNVEV (reference sequence). This CDR3 is 16 amino acids long. The germline V and J ends were trimmed by 6 bases and 1 base, with 18 bases remaining between them. This chain's CDR3 is CASRPNSDWWNTEAFF. For the CDR3, the DNA is TGTGCCAGCAGGCCTAACTCTGATTGGTGGAACACTGAAGCTTTCTTT.

This clone appeared a few times. The gene calls are TRBV24-1 and TRBJ2-3, with TRBD2 matching over 7 bases. The CDR3 consists of 16 residues. CDR1 is KGHDR, CDR2 SFDVKD, per germline. V lost 3 bases to trimming and J lost 2 bases; unmatched junction nucleotides: 7. The CDR3 region is CATSDPRGGVTDTQYF. The CDR3 DNA follows: TGTGCCACCAGTGATCCTCGTGGGGGGGTCACAGATACGCAGTATTTT.

The chain combines TRBV11-3 with TRBJ2-2; D may be TRBD1 (5 bases). V lost 0 bases and J lost 5, with 7 bases in between. Germline CDR1 reads SGHNT; CDR2 reads YENEEA. The CDR3 spans 14 residues. The CDR3 loop is CASSLDRVTGELFF. The CDR3 DNA sequence: TGTGCCAGCAGCTTAGACAGGGTAACCGGGGAGCTGTTTTTT.

V and J are TRBV5-5 and TRBJ1-6; 8 nucleotides match TRBD1. V was clipped by 2 bases and J by 7 bases; unmatched bases: 5. Germline CDR1 SGHKS, CDR2 YYEKEE (reference sequence). This CDR3 spans 15 amino acids. CDR3 sequence reads: CASSFATGVNSPLHF. For the CDR3, the DNA is TGTGCCAGCAGCTTCGCGACAGGGGTAAATTCACCCCTCCACTTT.

The CDR3 loop reads CASRPTGATEAFF. CDR3 DNA: TGTGCCAGCAGACCAACAGGGGCAACTGAAGCTTTCTTT. This rearrangement joins TRBV7-3 to TRBJ1-1; 7 bases align to TRBD1. The CDR3 spans 13 residues. J lost 5 bases, V lost 6 bases, and 6 bases had no gene match. Germline V CDR1 and CDR2: SGHTA, FQGTGA.

V usage is TRBV19 and J usage is TRBJ1-2; 11 bases agree with TRBD1. This CDR3 region has 17 residues. Germline CDR1 reads LNHDA; CDR2 reads SQIVND (reference sequence). Losses at the gene ends were 6 bases for V and 1 base for J; bases not matched to a gene: 10. The CDR3 nucleotides read TGTGCCAGTAGGCTTCGGACAGGGGGCAACCTTAACTATGGCTACACCTTC. This translates into CASRLRTGGNLNYGYTF.

The chain carries TRBV5-1 and TRBJ1-2; D unresolved. Looked up from germline, CDR1 is SGHRS and CDR2 is YFSETQ. CDR3 length: 13 residues. Trimming took 5 bases from V and 5 from J, leaving 13 bases between them. Written as DNA, the CDR3 is TGCGCCAGCAGGGAGTTGGAGAGATATGGCTACACCTTC. Amino acid sequence: CASRELERYGYTF.

This clone was recorded only once. The V gene is TRBV7-2, the J gene TRBJ1-2; 10 bases match TRBD1. The germline gives CDR1 SGHTA, CDR2 FQGNSA. V shed 3 bases, J shed 6 bases, and the junction held 13 bases outside the gene matches. This CDR3 region has 17 residues. CDR3 nucleotide sequence: TGTGCCAGCAGCTTTAGGAGCGGGACAGGGGTAATAGATGGCTACACCTTC. As protein: CASSFRSGTGVIDGYTF.

The chain links TRBV28 to TRBJ2-1; 11 positions agree with TRBD2. CDR1 and CDR2 from the germline V gene are MDHEN and SYDVKM. CDR3 length equals 15 residues. Trimming removed 8 bases from V and 7 bases from J; junction bases left unmatched: 10. The CDR3 DNA sequence: TGTGCCAGCTCTGGTAGGGCTAGCGGGAGGAATGAGCAGTTCTTC. Translating gives CASSGRASGRNEQFF.

The gene calls are TRBV29-1 and TRBJ2-5; 11 bases match TRBD1. Germline CDR1 SQVTM, CDR2 ANQGSEA. The CDR3 runs 14 residues. J gave up 4 bases and V 7 bases, and 8 bases lay outside the gene matches. The CDR3 region has the DNA TGCAGCGCACCCCGGACAGGGGGCGGAGAGACCCAGTACTTC. It encodes CSAPRTGGGETQYF.

This clone was detected a few times. This sequence joins TRBV4-1 and TRBJ1-5; 8 nucleotides match TRBD1. The germline V gene has CDR1 MGHRA and CDR2 YSYEKL. This CDR3 contains 15 residues. Trimming removed 1 base from V and 5 bases from J; junction bases left unmatched: 4. CDR3 DNA: TGCGCCAGCAGCCAAGCCCACAGGGGGGATCAGCCCCAGCATTTT. It is translated as CASSQAHRGDQPQHF.

The chain combines TRBV4-3 with TRBJ2-7, with 9 bases aligning to TRBD2. Germline assignment: CDR1 LGHNA and CDR2 YSLEER. V dropped 0 bases and J dropped 3; count of bases not matched to a gene: 3. The CDR3 has 15 residues. This chain's CDR3 is CASSQESGGIYEQYF. The DNA for the CDR3 is TGCGCCAGCAGCCAAGAGAGCGGGGGGATCTACGAGCAGTACTTC.

This chain joins TRBV25-1 and TRBJ2-7; D not certain. The CDR3 totals 11 residues. Looked up from germline, CDR1 is MGHDK and CDR2 is SYGVNS. V was pared by 7 bases and J by 6 bases, with 10 bases between. As DNA, the CDR3 is TGTGCCAGCACCTTTAACTCCGAGCAGTACTTC. It specifies CASTFNSEQYF.